The clone carrying this T cell receptor beta chain was seen a few times. No antigen is known for it. These data are taken from a study of T cell repertoires in cytomegalovirus infection. Study background: Public signatures in TCR beta pointed to CMV infection and matching HLA type. General study findings and limits: Ex vivo responses were dominated by HLA-C-restricted CMV-specific TCR beta clonotypes. Using cumulative public TCR beta family frequency, the authors identified those who carried CMV together with the relevant HLA.

TCRdb independently ran MiXCR on the reads; one entry per CDR3 protein. The sample includes roughly 990,000 distinct CDR3 sequences, approximately 31% of them seen just once. The CDR3 consists of 13 residues. The germline gives CDR1 MNHEY, CDR2 SVGAGI. The V and J ends lost 3 bases and 5 bases, in that order; junction bases with no gene match: 3. The J gene is TRBJ2-7, the V gene TRBV6-5; 8 bases agree with TRBD1. The sequence derives from a human donor in good health (CMV status not recorded). Some clones in this sample may be carry-over from other donors' samples. This specimen consisted of cultured CD8+ T cells from PBMCs, obtained from culture after CMV antigen stimulation. In nucleotides, the CDR3 is TGTGCCAGCAGTTATTCAGGGGGCAACGAGCAGTACTTC. Translated: CASSYSGGNEQYF.